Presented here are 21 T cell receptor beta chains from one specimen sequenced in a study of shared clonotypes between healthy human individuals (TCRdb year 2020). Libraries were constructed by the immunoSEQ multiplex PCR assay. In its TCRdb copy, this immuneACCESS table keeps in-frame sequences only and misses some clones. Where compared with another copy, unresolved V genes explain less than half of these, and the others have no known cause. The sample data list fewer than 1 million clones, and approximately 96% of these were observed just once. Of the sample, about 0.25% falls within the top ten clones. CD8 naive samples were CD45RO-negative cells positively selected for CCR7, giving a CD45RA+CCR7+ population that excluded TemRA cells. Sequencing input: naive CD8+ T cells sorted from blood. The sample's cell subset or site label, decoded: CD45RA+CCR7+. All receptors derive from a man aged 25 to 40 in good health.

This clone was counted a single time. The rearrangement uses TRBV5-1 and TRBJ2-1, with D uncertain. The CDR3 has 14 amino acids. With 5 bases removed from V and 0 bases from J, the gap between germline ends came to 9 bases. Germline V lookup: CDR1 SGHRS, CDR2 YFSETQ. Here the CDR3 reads CASRNAGSYNEQFF. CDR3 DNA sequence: TGCGCCAGCAGGAACGCTGGCTCCTACAATGAGCAGTTCTTC.

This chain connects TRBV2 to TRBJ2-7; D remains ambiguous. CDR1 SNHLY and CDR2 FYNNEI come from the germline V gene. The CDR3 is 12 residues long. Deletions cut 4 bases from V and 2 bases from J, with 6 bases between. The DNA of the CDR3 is TGTGCCAGCAGTGTCCCCACCTACGAGCAGTACTTC. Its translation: CASSVPTYEQYF.

For the CDR3, the DNA is TGTGCCAGCAGCGTTGTAGGAGGGAGCTCCTACAATGAGCAGTTCTTC. Protein product: CASSVVGGSSYNEQFF. This sequence joins TRBV5-6 and TRBJ2-1; D possibly corresponds to TRBD2 (6 bases). Germline V lookup: CDR1 SGHDT, CDR2 YYEEEE. Trimming left V 4 bases short and J 0 bases short, with 14 bases between. The length of the CDR3 is 16 residues.

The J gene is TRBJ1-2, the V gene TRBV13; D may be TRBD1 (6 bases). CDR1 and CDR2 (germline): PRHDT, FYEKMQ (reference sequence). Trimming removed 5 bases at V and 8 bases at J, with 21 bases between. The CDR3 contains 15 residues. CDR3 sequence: CASSPLLQGRGGYTF. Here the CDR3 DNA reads TGTGCCAGCAGCCCCCTCCTACAGGGTCGCGGGGGCTACACCTTC.

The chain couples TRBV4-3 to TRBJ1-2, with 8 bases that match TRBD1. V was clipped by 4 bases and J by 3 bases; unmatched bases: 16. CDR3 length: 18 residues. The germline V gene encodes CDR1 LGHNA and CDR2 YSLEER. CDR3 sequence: CASSPSGTGGLGYYGYTF. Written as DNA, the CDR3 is TGCGCCAGCAGCCCCTCGGGGACAGGAGGCCTTGGTTACTATGGCTACACCTTC.

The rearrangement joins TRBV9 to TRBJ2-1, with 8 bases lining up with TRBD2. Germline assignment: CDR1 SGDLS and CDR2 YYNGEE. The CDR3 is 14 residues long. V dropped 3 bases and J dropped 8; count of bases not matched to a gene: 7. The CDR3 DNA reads TGTGCCAGCAGCGCCATCGGGAGGGGTGATGAGCAGTTCTTC. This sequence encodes CASSAIGRGDEQFF.

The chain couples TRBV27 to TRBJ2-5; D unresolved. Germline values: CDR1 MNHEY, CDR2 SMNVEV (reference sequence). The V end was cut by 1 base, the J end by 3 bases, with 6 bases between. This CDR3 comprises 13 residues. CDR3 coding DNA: TGTGCCAGCAGTTTATGGGCTAAAGAGACCCAGTACTTC. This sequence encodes CASSLWAKETQYF.

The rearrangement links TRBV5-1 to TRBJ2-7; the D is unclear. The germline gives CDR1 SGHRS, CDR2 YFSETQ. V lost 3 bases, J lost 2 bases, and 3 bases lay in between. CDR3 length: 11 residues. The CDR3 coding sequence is TGCGCCAGCAGCTGGGCCTACGAGCAGTACTTC. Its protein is CASSWAYEQYF.

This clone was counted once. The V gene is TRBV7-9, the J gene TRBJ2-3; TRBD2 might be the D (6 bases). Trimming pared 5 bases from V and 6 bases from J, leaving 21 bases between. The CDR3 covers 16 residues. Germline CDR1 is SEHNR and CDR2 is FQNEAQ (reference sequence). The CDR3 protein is CASSKKRRESYDTQYF. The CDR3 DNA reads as TGTGCCAGCAGCAAAAAGCGGAGGGAAAGCTACGATACGCAGTATTTT.

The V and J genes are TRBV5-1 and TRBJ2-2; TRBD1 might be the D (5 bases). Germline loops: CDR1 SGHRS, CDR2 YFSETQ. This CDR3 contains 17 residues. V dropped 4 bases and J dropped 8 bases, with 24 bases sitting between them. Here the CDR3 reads CASSRVSTDLGEGELFF. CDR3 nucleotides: TGCGCCAGCAGCCGGGTGTCGACAGACTTGGGCGAGGGGGAGCTGTTTTTT.

The CDR3 bases are TGTGCCAGCAGTTTACAGGGGGTCGAGGAGCAGTACTTC. It codes for CASSLQGVEEQYF. The J gene is TRBJ2-7, the V gene TRBV28, with 7 bases identical to TRBD1. Germline V gene lookup returns CDR1 MDHEN and CDR2 SYDVKM. V trimming: 2 bases; J trimming: 7 bases; junction bases outside the gene matches: 5. The CDR3 extends over 13 amino acids. The variable domain in full, completed from reference TRBV28 and TRBJ2-7, reads DVKVTQSSRYLVKRTGEKVFLECVQDMDHENMFWYRQDPGLGLRLIYFSYDVKMKEKGDIPEGYSVSREKKERFSLILESASTNQTSMYLCASSLQGVEEQYFGPGTRLTVT.

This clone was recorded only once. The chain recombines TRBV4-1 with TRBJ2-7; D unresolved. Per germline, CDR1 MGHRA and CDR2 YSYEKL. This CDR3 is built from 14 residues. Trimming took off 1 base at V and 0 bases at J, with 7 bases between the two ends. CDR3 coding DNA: TGCGCCAGCAGCCAAGTCACGGACTCCTACGAGCAGTACTTC. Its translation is CASSQVTDSYEQYF.

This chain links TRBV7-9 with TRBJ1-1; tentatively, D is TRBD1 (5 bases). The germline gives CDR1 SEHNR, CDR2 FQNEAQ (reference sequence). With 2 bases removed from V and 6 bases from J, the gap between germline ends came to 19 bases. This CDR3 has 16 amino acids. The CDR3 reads CASSLLQVNLEAEAFF. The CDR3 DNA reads TGTGCCAGCAGCTTACTACAGGTTAATTTGGAGGCTGAAGCTTTCTTT.

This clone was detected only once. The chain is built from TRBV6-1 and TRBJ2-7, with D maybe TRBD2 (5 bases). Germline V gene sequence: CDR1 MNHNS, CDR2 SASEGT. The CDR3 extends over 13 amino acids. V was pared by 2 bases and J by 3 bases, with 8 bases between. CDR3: CASSEYAGYEQYF. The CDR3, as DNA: TGTGCCAGCAGTGAATACGCGGGCTACGAGCAGTACTTC.

CDR3 DNA sequence: TGTGCCAGCAGATCACCGGGACTCAACTATGGCTACACCTTC. Protein: CASRSPGLNYGYTF. The chain carries TRBV5-8 and TRBJ1-2; D might be TRBD1 (5 bases). This CDR3 is built from 14 residues. The germline V gene encodes CDR1 SGHTS and CDR2 YDEGEE. V lost 5 bases and J 2 bases, leaving 13 bases between the germline ends.

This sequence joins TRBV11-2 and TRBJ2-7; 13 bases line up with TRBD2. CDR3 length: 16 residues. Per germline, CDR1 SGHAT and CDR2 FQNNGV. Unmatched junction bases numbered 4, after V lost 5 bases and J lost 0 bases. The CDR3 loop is CASSHRTSGSSYEQYF. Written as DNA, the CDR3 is TGTGCCAGCAGCCACCGGACTAGCGGGAGCTCCTACGAGCAGTACTTC.

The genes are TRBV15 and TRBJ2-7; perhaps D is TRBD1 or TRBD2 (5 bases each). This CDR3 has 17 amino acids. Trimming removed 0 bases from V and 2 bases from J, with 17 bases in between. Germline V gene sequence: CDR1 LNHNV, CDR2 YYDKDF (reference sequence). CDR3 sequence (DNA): TGTGCCACCAGCAGAGATCTAAGGGACGGCCCTACCTACGAGCAGTACTTC. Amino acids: CATSRDLRDGPTYEQYF.

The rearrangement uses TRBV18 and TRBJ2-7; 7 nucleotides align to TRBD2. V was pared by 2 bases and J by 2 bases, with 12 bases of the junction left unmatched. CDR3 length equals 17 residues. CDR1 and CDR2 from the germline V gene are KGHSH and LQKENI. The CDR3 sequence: CASSPGIEQTSPYEQYF. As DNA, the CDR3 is TGTGCCAGCTCACCAGGCATAGAACAGACTAGCCCCTACGAGCAGTACTTC.

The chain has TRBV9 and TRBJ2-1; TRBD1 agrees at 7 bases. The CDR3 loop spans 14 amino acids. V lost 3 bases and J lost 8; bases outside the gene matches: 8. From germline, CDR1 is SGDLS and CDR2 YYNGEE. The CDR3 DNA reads TGTGCCAGCAGCGCCACAGGGGATGGCTATGAGCAGTTCTTC. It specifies CASSATGDGYEQFF.

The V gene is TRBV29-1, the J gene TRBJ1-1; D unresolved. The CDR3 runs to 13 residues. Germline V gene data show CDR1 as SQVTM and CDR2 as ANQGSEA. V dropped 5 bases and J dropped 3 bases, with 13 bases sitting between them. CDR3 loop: CSVPFGRHTEAFF. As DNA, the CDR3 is TGCAGCGTTCCGTTTGGGCGGCACACTGAAGCTTTCTTT. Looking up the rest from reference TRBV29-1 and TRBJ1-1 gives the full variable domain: SAVISQKPSRDICQRGTSLTIQCQVDSQVTMMFWYRQQPGQSLTLIATANQGSEATYESGFVIDKFPISRPNLTFSTLTVSNMSPEDSSIYLCSVPFGRHTEAFFGQGTRLTVV.

CDR3 sequence (DNA): TGCAGCGTTGACAGGGGTGGATCCCAGTACTTC. The encoded protein is CSVDRGGSQYF. V is TRBV29-1 and J is TRBJ2-5; possibly TRBD1 for D (6 bases). V was cut by 3 bases and J by 9 bases, with 11 bases left in between. The CDR3 is 11 residues long. The V gene's germline CDR1 is SQVTM and CDR2 ANQGSEA.